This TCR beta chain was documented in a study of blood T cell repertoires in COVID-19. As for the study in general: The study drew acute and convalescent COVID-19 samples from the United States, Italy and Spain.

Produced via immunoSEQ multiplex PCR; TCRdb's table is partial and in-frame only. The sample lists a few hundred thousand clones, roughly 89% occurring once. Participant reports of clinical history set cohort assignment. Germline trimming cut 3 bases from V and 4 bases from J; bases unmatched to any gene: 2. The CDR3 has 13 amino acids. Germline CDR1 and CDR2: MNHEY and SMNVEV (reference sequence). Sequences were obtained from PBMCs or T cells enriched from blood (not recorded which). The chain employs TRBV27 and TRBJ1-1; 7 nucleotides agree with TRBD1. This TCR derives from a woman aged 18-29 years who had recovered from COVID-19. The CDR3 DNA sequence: TGTGCCAGCAGTTTGGGACAGTTCACTGAAGCTTTCTTT. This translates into CASSLGQFTEAFF.